This TCR beta chain was recovered during a study of blood T cell repertoires in COVID-19. Overall study: COVID-19 samples from acute and convalescent phases originated in the United States, Italy and Spain. Sample material is recorded as cDNA or gDNA derived from T cells, B-cell-depleted T cells, or PBMCs.

Germline CDR1 is MNHEY and CDR2 is SVGAGI. This CDR3 region has 13 residues. V dropped 10 bases and J dropped 5; count of bases not matched to a gene: 10. Authors' data handling: Amplifying reference gene primers gave estimates of nucleated cell counts. Repertoires were generated with immunoSEQ multiplex PCR, while TCRdb's copy carries only in-frame clones and drops some. V and J calls and clone size are given by that table; D and trimming were obtained from the DNA. This sample yields about 67,000 clones, of which 75% to 80% are seen a single time; 5% to 6.5% belongs to the top ten. This TCR was recovered from a woman aged 55-69 years with acute or convalescent COVID-19. This sequence joins TRBV6-5 and TRBJ2-5, with 7 bases matching TRBD1. What was sequenced was peripheral blood. The CDR3 DNA reads TGTGCCACCCAGACAGGGACGAGGGAGACCCAGTACTTC. It codes for CATQTGTRETQYF.